This T cell receptor (beta chain) stems from a study of blood T cell repertoires in COVID-19. The repertoire was sequenced with immunoSEQ multiplex PCR; TCRdb's copy has only in-frame clones and lacks some. This sample has some 200,000 clones, with around 82% found just once. Note on this clone: A read error may produce the germline difference seen at one junction end.

CDR3 length: 14 residues. Germline V gene lookup returns CDR1 SEHNR and CDR2 FQNEAQ (reference sequence). The source of this sequence is a woman aged 35 to 49 with acute COVID-19. The sample taken for sequencing was PBMCs or T cells enriched from blood (not recorded which). The rearrangement joins TRBV7-9 to TRBJ2-3; D possibly corresponds to TRBD2 (6 bases). CDR3: CASSLSGSTDTQYF. In DNA form, the CDR3 reads TGTGCCAGCAGCTTGTCCGGGAGCACGGATACGCAGTATTTT.